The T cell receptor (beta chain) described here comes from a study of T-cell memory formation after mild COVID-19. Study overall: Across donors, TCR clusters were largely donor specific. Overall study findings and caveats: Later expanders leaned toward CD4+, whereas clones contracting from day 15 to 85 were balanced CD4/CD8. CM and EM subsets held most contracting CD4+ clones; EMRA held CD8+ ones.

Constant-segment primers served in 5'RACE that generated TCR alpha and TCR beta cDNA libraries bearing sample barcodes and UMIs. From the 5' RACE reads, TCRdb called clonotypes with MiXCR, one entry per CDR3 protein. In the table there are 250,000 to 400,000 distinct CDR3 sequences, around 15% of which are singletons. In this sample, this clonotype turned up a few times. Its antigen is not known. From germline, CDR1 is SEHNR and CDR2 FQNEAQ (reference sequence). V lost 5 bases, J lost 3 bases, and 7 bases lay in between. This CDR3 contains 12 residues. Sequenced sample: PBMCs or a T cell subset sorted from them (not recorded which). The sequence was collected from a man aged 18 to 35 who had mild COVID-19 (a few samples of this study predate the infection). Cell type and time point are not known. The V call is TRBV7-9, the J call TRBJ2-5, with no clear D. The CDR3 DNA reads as TGTGCCAGCAGCATCCGGGAAGAGACCCAGTACTTC. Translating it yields CASSIREETQYF.